The source of this T cell receptor beta chain is a study of blood T cell repertoires in COVID-19 (dated by TCRdb to between 2020 and 2021). Some background on the complete study: Samples covering the acute and convalescent phases of COVID-19 were provided by collaborators in the United States, Italy and Spain. The material from the prospective study consisted of cDNA or gDNA derived from T cells, B-cell-depleted T cells, or PBMCs. Subjects who had been exposed to COVID-19, were actively infected with it, or had recovered from it provided the deeply sampled blood TCRbeta repertoires that made up the dataset. The repertoires were made available in a free public database intended to serve as a resource for research on the immune response to SARS-CoV-2. Samples came from the ongoing ImmuneRACE study (first 160 participants) plus 1,254 subjects from 6 global collaborators. Sample metadata almost always included a de-identified subject ID, COVID-19 status, age in years and sex. Where available, HLA class I and class II types were taken from metadata supplied by the sample provider and were not determined by assay-based typing. Here is what the overall study found, with its caveats: The quantity of clinical and demographic metadata differed by source and by participant and was supplied without curation.

Trimming takes 3 bases from V and 0 bases from J, and the germline ends sit 16 bases apart. The CDR3 measures 18 amino acids from cysteine to phenylalanine. This entry keeps only the CDR3 DNA: 54 bases, framed from base 1. Looking up the germline V gene (reference sequence) yields CDR1 SGHKS and CDR2 YYEKEE. TCRbeta CDR3 regions were amplified from genomic DNA using the immunoSEQ Assay, a bias-controlled multiplex PCR. For the original study's pipeline: The number of nucleated cells in each sample was estimated from the amplification of reference gene primers within the assay. Sequence reads were collapsed and filtered to measure the absolute abundance of every unique TCRbeta CDR3 rearrangement. For each sample, productive Simpson clonality was calculated by taking the square root of Simpson's diversity index across productive rearrangements. This immuneACCESS table, as held by TCRdb, lists in-frame sequences with V and J called but not all clones. Of the missing ones, under half trace to an unresolved V gene in checked studies; the others have no known cause. That table gives V, J and clone size, and the DNA gave D and trimming. The sample yields over 50,000 clones; approximately 84% were counted once. The ten most abundant clones make up 14% to 15% of the sample.

Each collaborating institution followed its own protocols to collect whole blood in K2EDTA tubes. For TCRbeta analysis, collaborators shipped samples in one of three forms: frozen whole blood, isolated PBMCs, or DNA extracted from either of those sample types. Remarks on this clone: The target of this receptor is not known. It has no much larger one-base neighbor in the sample; base qualities were not kept.

This TCR was recovered from a human donor with active or convalescent COVID-19. The donor label of this sample is uncertain. The chain employs TRBV5-5 and TRBJ1-6; the D gene identity is not certain. Sequencing was carried out using peripheral blood. The nucleotides read TGTGCCAGCAGCTCCAGGTACCAGACAACCTCCTATAATTCACCCCTCCACTTT. Translated, this is CASSSRYQTTSYNSPLHF.